One sample yielded the 29 T cell receptor beta chains listed below, sequenced in a study of CD8 T cells in Susac syndrome. With random hexamers, roughly 0.45 to 1 ug RNA was reverse transcribed. Each CDR3 protein is one row after TCRdb ran MiXCR on the immunoSEQ multiplex PCR reads. Of 70,000 to 100,000 distinct CDR3 sequences detected, 80% to 95% appear once; the ten largest clones hold less than 0.35%. Sequenced sample: CD8+ T cells from PBMCs. Source of these receptors: a human donor in good health.

The chain employs TRBV12-3 or TRBV12-4 and TRBJ2-3; 8 positions agree with TRBD2. The CDR3 extends over 14 amino acids. The V and J ends lost 8 bases and 2 bases, in that order; junction bases with no gene match: 6. CDR3 nucleotide sequence: TGTGCCAGCGGTACTAGCGGCCACACAGATACGCAGTATTTT. Protein: CASGTSGHTDTQYF.

The chain uses TRBV7-8 and TRBJ2-7, with D perhaps matching TRBD1 (5 bases). The CDR3 length is 11 residues. Looked up from germline, CDR1 is SGHVS and CDR2 is FQNEAQ. V dropped 5 bases and J dropped 6 bases, with 8 bases sitting between them. The CDR3 here is CASSPRGEQYF. CDR3 in DNA: TGTGCCAGCAGCCCTAGGGGCGAGCAGTACTTC.

The chain uses TRBV7-9 and TRBJ2-1, with no clear D. Germline CDR1 is SEHNR and CDR2 is FQNEAQ (reference sequence). The CDR3 sequence is 11 residues long. The germline V and J ends were trimmed by 5 bases and 10 bases, with 9 bases remaining between them. The CDR3 DNA sequence: TGTGCCAGCAGCCCCTGGACGGAGCAGTTCTTC. Its translation: CASSPWTEQFF.

The genes are TRBV6-1 and TRBJ2-4, with 7 bases that match TRBD1. Trimming took 4 bases from V and 8 from J; bases not matched to a gene: 5. The CDR3 runs to 13 residues. The germline gives CDR1 MNHNS, CDR2 SASEGT. The CDR3 protein is CASSGTGGDIQYF. CDR3 DNA: TGTGCCAGCAGTGGGACAGGCGGAGACATTCAGTACTTC.

The chain uses TRBV5-6 and TRBJ2-5; unclear D gene. CDR3 size: 14 residues. Trimming cost V 6 bases and J 5 bases, with 17 bases left between them. CDR1 is SGHDT and CDR2 is YYEEEE in the germline V gene. The CDR3 coding sequence is TGTGCCAGCACCCCCGGAATGGCTGGGGAGACCCAGTACTTC. This encodes CASTPGMAGETQYF.

This clonotype came up once. The chain is built from TRBV29-1 and TRBJ1-2; possible D gene TRBD1, 6 bases. The CDR3 has 15 residues. Looked up from germline, CDR1 is SQVTM and CDR2 is ANQGSEA. The V and J ends lost 0 bases and 4 bases respectively, with 15 bases between them. CDR3 bases: TGCAGCGTTGAAGATCAGGGGCTGGGTAGCTATGGCTACACCTTC. Translation: CSVEDQGLGSYGYTF.

This chain joins TRBV7-9 and TRBJ1-1; 7 bases line up with TRBD1. This CDR3 comprises 15 residues. Germline-derived CDR1 and CDR2 are SEHNR and FQNEAQ (reference sequence). The J segment lost 1 base and the V segment lost 4 bases, leaving 6 bases of the junction unmatched. CDR3: CASSSTGSANTEAFF. CDR3 DNA: TGTGCCAGCAGCTCGACAGGGTCAGCGAACACTGAAGCTTTCTTT.

Written as DNA, the CDR3 is TGCGCCAGCAGCTTCAGGGTCTATTGGTATGGCTACACCTTC. Its translation: CASSFRVYWYGYTF. The rearrangement links TRBV5-1 to TRBJ1-2; D perhaps matches TRBD1 (5 bases). Germline V gene sequence: CDR1 SGHRS, CDR2 YFSETQ. V gave up 2 bases and J gave up 5 bases, with 13 bases separating them. The CDR3 contains 14 residues.

The chain couples TRBV5-1 to TRBJ1-2; a possible D gene is TRBD1 (6 bases). Between the trimmed V and J ends, which lost 0 bases and 6 bases, there was a span of 15 bases. The CDR3 is made up of 15 amino acids. CDR1 SGHRS and CDR2 YFSETQ come from the germline V gene. The CDR3 sequence is CASSLGRQGKDGYTF. The CDR3 bases are TGCGCCAGCAGCTTGGGACGGCAGGGGAAAGATGGCTACACCTTC.

The V and J genes are TRBV20-1 and TRBJ1-2, with D tentatively TRBD1 (5 bases). The germline V gene encodes CDR1 DFQATT and CDR2 SNEGSKA (reference sequence). The CDR3 totals 13 residues. The V end lost 0 bases, the J end lost 3 bases, and 8 bases lay between the germline ends. The CDR3 protein is CSARDRGYYGYTF. CDR3 coding DNA: TGCAGTGCTAGAGATCGGGGCTACTATGGCTACACCTTC.

The rearrangement links TRBV6-1 to TRBJ2-2, with a weak D call TRBD2 (5 bases). The germline CDR1 and CDR2 sequences are MNHNS and SASEGT. The CDR3 consists of 11 residues. V was shortened by 7 bases and J by 9 bases, with 9 bases between the two germline ends. The CDR3 region is CASIEGRELFF. DNA of the CDR3: TGTGCCAGCATAGAGGGCAGGGAGCTGTTTTTT.

This chain links TRBV11-2 with TRBJ1-2; 7 bases fit TRBD1. The CDR3 is 13 amino acids. Germline loops: CDR1 SGHAT, CDR2 FQNNGV. Trimming took 5 bases from V and 8 from J; bases not matched to a gene: 8. The CDR3 spells CASSNFGTEGYTF. The CDR3 DNA sequence: TGTGCCAGCAGCAACTTCGGGACAGAGGGCTACACCTTC.

In this sample, this clonotype turned up once. V is TRBV23-1 and J is TRBJ1-5, with D unclear. TRBV23-1 is an ORF for which the function is uncertain. This CDR3 is 13 amino acids long. V was pared by 6 bases and J by 2 bases, with 8 bases between. CDR3 sequence reads: CASRRACNQPQHF. Written as DNA, the CDR3 is TGCGCCAGCAGAAGGGCCTGCAATCAGCCCCAGCATTTT.

V usage is TRBV7-9 and J usage is TRBJ2-3; D possibly uses TRBD1 or TRBD2 (6 bases each). Germline V lookup: CDR1 SEHNR, CDR2 FQNEAQ (reference sequence). Trimming took off 5 bases at V and 5 bases at J, with 17 bases between the two ends. The CDR3 is 15 amino acids. CDR3 region: CASSPVRGLGDTQYF. The CDR3 coding sequence is TGTGCCAGCAGCCCCGTCCGGGGGCTGGGAGATACGCAGTATTTT.

The V call is TRBV3-1, the J call TRBJ2-7; either TRBD1 or TRBD2 may fit D (5 bases each). The CDR3 sequence is 15 residues long. Germline lookup yields CDR1 LGHDT and CDR2 YNNKEL (reference sequence). V lost 4 bases and J 3 bases, leaving 16 bases between the germline ends. CDR3 sequence reads: CASSPGSGPYYEQYF. The CDR3 bases are TGTGCCAGCAGCCCCGGGTCGGGACCATACTACGAGCAGTACTTC.

This clonotype came up once. This chain connects TRBV21-1 to TRBJ2-3; TRBD1, the D gene given by the table, was not confirmed from the DNA. TRBV21-1 counts as a pseudogene. The CDR3 runs 16 residues. Here the CDR3 DNA reads TGTGCCAGCAGCATTCCGGACAGGGAAGGCACAGATACGCAGTATTTT. Its translation is CASSIPDREGTDTQYF.

The rearrangement links TRBV5-1 to TRBJ2-7, with 8 nucleotides matching TRBD2. The junction had 13 bases not matched to a gene; V was cut back by 2 bases and J by 6 bases. Germline V gene sequence: CDR1 SGHRS, CDR2 YFSETQ. This CDR3 region has 16 residues. Here the CDR3 reads CASSLHSGESSSEQYF. DNA for the CDR3: TGCGCCAGCAGCTTACATAGCGGGGAATCTTCGTCCGAGCAGTACTTC. The complete variable domain, with remaining parts taken from reference TRBV5-1 and TRBJ2-7, reads KAGVTQTPRYLIKTRGQQVTLSCSPISGHRSVSWYQQTPGQGLQFLFEYFSETQRNKGNFPGRFSGRQFSNSRSEMNVSTLELGDSALYLCASSLHSGESSSEQYFGPGTRLTVT.

This chain connects TRBV29-1 to TRBJ1-1; D remains unclear. The length of the CDR3 is 10 residues. Germline loops: CDR1 SQVTM, CDR2 ANQGSEA. V was cut by 6 bases and J by 10 bases, with 12 bases left in between. The CDR3 bases are TGCAGCGTGTACAGCTGGGGAGCTTTCTTT. Translated: CSVYSWGAFF.

This clonotype appeared a single time. The chain couples TRBV6-2 or TRBV6-3 to TRBJ2-3; tentative D call: TRBD2 (5 bases). Germline CDR1 reads MNHEY; CDR2 reads SVGEGT. V was trimmed by 4 bases and J by 0 bases, leaving 14 bases between them. This CDR3 spans 16 amino acids. CDR3 bases: TGTGCCAGCAGTTCCCAGACTATTGCTAGCACAGATACGCAGTATTTT. This translates into CASSSQTIASTDTQYF.

The rearrangement links TRBV20-1 to TRBJ1-3; D is possibly TRBD1 (5 bases). The CDR3 has 15 residues. The V gene's germline CDR1 is DFQATT and CDR2 SNEGSKA (reference sequence). Trimming cost V 6 bases and J 5 bases, with 20 bases left between them. The CDR3 sequence: CSAQGRPPARNTIYF. The CDR3 coding sequence is TGCAGTGCCCAGGGACGGCCACCTGCCCGAAACACCATATATTTT.

This clonotype has more than one count but fewer than ten. The rearrangement uses TRBV6-1 and TRBJ1-5, with 7 nucleotides matching TRBD1. Unmatched junction bases numbered 4, after V lost 6 bases and J lost 2 bases. This CDR3 region has 14 residues. Per the germline V gene, CDR1 is MNHNS and CDR2 is SASEGT. This CDR3 reads CASRPGTGNQPQHF. DNA for the CDR3: TGTGCCAGCAGACCAGGGACAGGCAATCAGCCCCAGCATTTT.

A few counts support this clonotype. The rearrangement links TRBV6-5 to TRBJ1-5, with D unresolved. This CDR3 is built from 14 residues. Germline values: CDR1 MNHEY, CDR2 SVGAGI. Trimming shortened V by 2 bases and J by 0 bases, and 5 bases separated the two germline ends. The CDR3 here is CASSYGGSNQPQHF. The CDR3 nucleotides read TGTGCCAGCAGTTACGGCGGTAGCAATCAGCCCCAGCATTTT.

The genes are TRBV6-2 or TRBV6-3 and TRBJ1-1; D not resolved. The CDR3 runs 15 residues. The germline gives CDR1 MNHEY, CDR2 SVGEGT. V gave up 7 bases and J gave up 4 bases, with 19 bases separating them. DNA for the CDR3: TGTGCCAGCACCGACCGAAACTTAAAAGTCACTGAAGCTTTCTTT. Translation: CASTDRNLKVTEAFF.

The chain is built from TRBV6-1 and TRBJ2-3, with 9 bases identical to TRBD1. V lost 7 bases to trimming and J lost 6 bases; unmatched junction nucleotides: 14. Per the germline V gene, CDR1 is MNHNS and CDR2 is SASEGT. The CDR3 is made up of 16 amino acids. The CDR3 spells CASTSTGTGNWDTQYF. The CDR3 DNA is TGTGCCAGCACCTCAACCGGGACAGGGAATTGGGATACGCAGTATTTT.

The genes are TRBV19 and TRBJ1-1; TRBD1 might be the D (6 bases). Trimming stripped 4 bases from V and 2 bases from J, with 11 bases between. CDR1 is LNHDA and CDR2 is SQIVND in the germline V gene (reference sequence). CDR3 size: 14 residues. CDR3 nucleotide sequence: TGTGCCAGTAGTACAATGGACAGTAACACTGAAGCTTTCTTT. Its protein product is CASSTMDSNTEAFF.

The chain couples TRBV27 to TRBJ1-1; D may be TRBD1 (5 bases). V was cut by 3 bases and J by 1 base, with 9 bases left in between. This CDR3 has 14 amino acids. Germline V CDR1 and CDR2: MNHEY, SMNVEV (reference sequence). In nucleotides, the CDR3 is TGTGCCAGCAGTTTGCGGGGCTGGAACACTGAAGCTTTCTTT. Protein sequence: CASSLRGWNTEAFF.

This chain joins TRBV20-1 and TRBJ1-1; the D is unclear. CDR3 length: 13 residues. V was pared by 3 bases and J by 6 bases, with 14 bases between. Per germline, CDR1 DFQATT and CDR2 SNEGSKA (reference sequence). The CDR3: CSARAQGSAEAFF. The CDR3 DNA reads TGCAGTGCTAGGGCTCAAGGGAGTGCTGAAGCTTTCTTT.

The V call is TRBV20-1, the J call TRBJ2-5, with D hard to call. V lost 2 bases and J 2 bases, leaving 9 bases between the germline ends. This CDR3 is 13 amino acids long. The germline V gene has CDR1 DFQATT and CDR2 SNEGSKA (reference sequence). The CDR3 here is CSARPTPQETQYF. The CDR3 nucleotides are TGCAGTGCTAGACCTACTCCTCAAGAGACCCAGTACTTC.

The V gene is TRBV9, the J gene TRBJ2-1, with 8 bases aligning to TRBD2. CDR1 and CDR2 (germline): SGDLS, YYNGEE. This CDR3 spans 16 amino acids. The junction had 11 bases not matched to a gene; V was cut back by 4 bases and J by 5 bases. Here the CDR3 reads CASSLKRGGLHNEQFF. The CDR3 DNA follows: TGTGCCAGCAGCCTGAAACGGGGGGGCCTACACAATGAGCAGTTCTTC.